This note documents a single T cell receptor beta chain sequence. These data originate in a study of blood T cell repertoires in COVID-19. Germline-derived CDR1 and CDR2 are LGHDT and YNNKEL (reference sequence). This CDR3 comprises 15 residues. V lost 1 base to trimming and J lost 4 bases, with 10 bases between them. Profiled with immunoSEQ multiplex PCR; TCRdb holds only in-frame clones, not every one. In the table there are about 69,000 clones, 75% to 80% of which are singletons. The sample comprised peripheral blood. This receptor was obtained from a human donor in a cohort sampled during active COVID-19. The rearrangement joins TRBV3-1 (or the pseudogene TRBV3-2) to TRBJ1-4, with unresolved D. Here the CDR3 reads CASSQVSRVNEKLFF. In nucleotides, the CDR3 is TGTGCCAGCAGCCAAGTGAGCCGAGTTAATGAAAAACTGTTTTTT.